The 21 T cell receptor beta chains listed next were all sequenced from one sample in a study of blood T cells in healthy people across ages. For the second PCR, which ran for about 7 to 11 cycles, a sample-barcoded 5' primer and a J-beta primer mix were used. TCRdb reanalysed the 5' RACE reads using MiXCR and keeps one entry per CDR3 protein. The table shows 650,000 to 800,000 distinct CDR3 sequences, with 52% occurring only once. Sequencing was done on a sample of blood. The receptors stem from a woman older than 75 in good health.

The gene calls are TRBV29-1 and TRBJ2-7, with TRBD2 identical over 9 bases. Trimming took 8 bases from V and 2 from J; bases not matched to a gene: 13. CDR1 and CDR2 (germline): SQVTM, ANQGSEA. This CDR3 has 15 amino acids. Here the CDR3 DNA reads TGCAGCCCGTACGGGGCGCGGGAGGGCCCCTACGAGCAGTACTTC. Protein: CSPYGAREGPYEQYF.

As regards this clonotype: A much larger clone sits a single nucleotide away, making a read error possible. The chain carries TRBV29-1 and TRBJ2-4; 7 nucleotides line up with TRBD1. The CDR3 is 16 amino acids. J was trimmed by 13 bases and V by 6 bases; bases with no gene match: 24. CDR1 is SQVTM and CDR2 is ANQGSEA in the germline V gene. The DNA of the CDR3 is TGCAGCGTCGCACGAGAAACTCAGGGGGTGTTCGGTGAGCAGTACTTC. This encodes CSVARETQGVFGEQYF.

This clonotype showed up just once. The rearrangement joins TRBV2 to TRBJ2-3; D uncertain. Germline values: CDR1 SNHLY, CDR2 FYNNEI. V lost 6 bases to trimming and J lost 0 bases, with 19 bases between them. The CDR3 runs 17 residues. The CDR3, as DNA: TGTGCCAGCAGCCCGCCGTGGCCGCGGTCTAGCACAGATACGCAGTATTTT. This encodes CASSPPWPRSSTDTQYF.

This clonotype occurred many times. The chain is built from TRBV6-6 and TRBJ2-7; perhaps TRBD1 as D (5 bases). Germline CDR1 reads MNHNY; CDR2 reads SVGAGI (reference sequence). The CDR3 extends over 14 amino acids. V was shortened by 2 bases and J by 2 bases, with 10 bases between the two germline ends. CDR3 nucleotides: TGTGCCAGCAGTTACGGGGCCGGTCCCTACGAGCAGTACTTC. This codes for CASSYGAGPYEQYF.

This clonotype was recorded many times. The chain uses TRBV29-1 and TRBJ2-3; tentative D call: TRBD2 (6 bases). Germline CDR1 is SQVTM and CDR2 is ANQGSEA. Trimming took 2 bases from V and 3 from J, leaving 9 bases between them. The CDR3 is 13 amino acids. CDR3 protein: CSVELGGTDTQYF. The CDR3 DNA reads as TGCAGCGTTGAACTTGGGGGGACAGATACGCAGTATTTT.

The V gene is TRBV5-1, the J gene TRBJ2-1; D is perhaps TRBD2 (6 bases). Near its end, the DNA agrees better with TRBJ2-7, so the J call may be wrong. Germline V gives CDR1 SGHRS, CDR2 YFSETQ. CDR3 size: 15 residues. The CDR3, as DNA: TGCGCCAGCAGCAGAGACGGGAGCTCCTACAATGAGCAGTACTTC. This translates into CASSRDGSSYNEQYF.

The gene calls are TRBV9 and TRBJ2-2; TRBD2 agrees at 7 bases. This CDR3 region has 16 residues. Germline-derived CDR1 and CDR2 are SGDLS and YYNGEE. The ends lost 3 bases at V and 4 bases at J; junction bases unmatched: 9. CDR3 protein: CASSARTGGGTGELFF. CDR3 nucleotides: TGTGCCAGCAGCGCGCGTACCGGCGGGGGCACCGGGGAGCTGTTTTTT.

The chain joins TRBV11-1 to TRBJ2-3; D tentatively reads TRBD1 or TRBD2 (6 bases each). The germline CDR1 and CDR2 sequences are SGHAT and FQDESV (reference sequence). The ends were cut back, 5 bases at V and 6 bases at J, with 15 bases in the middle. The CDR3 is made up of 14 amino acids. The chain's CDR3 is CASSHRTGADTQYF. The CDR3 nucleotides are TGTGCCAGCAGCCACCGGACGGGGGCGGATACGCAGTATTTT.

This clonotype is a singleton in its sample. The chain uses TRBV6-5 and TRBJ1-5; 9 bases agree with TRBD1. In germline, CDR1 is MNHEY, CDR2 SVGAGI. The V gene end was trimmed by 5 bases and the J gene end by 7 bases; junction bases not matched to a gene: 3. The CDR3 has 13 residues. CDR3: CASSTDRGQPQHF. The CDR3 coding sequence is TGTGCCAGCAGTACCGACAGGGGGCAGCCCCAGCATTTT.

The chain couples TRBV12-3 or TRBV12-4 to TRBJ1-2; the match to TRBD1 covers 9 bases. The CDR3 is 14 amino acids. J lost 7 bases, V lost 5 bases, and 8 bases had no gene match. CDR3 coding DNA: TGTGCCAGCAGTACGACGACAGGGGGTTTTGGCTACACCTTC. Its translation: CASSTTTGGFGYTF.

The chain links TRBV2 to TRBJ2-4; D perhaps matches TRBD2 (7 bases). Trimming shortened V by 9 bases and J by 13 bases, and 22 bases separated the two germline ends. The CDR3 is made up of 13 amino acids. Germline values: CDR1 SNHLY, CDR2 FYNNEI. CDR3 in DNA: TGTGCCAGTAACCGGGACAAGGCGGGGGAGCAGTACTTC. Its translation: CASNRDKAGEQYF.

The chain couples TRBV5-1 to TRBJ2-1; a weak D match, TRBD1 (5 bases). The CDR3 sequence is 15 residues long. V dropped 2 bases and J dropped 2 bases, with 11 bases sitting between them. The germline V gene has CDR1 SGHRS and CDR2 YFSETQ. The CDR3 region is CASSLYAGTYNEQFF. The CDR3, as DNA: TGCGCCAGCAGCTTATACGCAGGGACCTACAATGAGCAGTTCTTC.

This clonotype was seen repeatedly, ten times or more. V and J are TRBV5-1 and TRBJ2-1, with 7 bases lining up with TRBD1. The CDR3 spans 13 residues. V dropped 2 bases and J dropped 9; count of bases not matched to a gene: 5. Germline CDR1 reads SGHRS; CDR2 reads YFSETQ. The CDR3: CASSFGTAIEQFF. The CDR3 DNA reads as TGCGCCAGCAGCTTTGGGACAGCCATTGAGCAGTTCTTC.

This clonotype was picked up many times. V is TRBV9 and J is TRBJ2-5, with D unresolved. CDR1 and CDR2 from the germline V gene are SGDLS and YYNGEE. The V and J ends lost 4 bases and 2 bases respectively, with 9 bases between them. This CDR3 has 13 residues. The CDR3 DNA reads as TGTGCCAGCAGCAAAGATCCTCAAGAGACCCAGTACTTC. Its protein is CASSKDPQETQYF.

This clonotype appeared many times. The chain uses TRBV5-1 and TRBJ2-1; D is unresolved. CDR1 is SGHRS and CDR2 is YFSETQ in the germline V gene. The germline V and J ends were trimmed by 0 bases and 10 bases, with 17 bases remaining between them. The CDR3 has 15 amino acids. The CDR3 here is CASSLGPLPLGEQFF. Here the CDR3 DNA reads TGCGCCAGCAGCTTGGGTCCACTTCCCCTGGGAGAGCAGTTCTTC.

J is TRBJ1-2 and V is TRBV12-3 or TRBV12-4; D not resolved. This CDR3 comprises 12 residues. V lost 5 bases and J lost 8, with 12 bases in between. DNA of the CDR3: TGTGCCAGCAGTCCCCAGGTGGGCGGCTACACCTTC. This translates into CASSPQVGGYTF.

CDR3 loop: CASMGLAKNIQYF. Here the CDR3 DNA reads TGTGCCAGCATGGGGTTAGCCAAAAACATTCAGTACTTC. This chain connects TRBV12-3 or TRBV12-4 to TRBJ2-4; no clear D. The V end was cut by 7 bases, the J end by 0 bases, with 7 bases between. The CDR3 loop spans 13 amino acids.

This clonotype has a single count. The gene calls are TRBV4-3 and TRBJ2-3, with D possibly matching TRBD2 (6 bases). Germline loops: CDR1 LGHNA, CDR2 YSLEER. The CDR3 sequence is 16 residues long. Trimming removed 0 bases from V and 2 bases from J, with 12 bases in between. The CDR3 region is CASSQDAGGHTDTQYF. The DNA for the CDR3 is TGCGCCAGCAGCCAAGATGCAGGAGGGCACACAGATACGCAGTATTTT.

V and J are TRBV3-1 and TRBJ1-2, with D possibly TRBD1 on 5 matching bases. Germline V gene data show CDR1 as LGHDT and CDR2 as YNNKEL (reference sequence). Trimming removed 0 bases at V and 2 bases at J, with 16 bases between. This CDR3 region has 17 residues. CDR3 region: CASSQDRGVGSNYGYTF. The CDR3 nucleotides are TGTGCCAGCAGCCAAGACCGGGGGGTTGGCTCCAACTATGGCTACACCTTC.

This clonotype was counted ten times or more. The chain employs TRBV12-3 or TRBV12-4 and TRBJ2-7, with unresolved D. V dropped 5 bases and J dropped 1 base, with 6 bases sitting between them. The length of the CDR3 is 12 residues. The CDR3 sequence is CASSGPSYEQYF. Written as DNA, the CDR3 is TGTGCCAGCAGTGGTCCTTCCTACGAGCAGTACTTC.

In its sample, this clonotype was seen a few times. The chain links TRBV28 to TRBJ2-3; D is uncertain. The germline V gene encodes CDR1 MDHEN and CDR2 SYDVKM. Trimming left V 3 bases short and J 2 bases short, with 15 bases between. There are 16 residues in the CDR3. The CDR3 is CASSFSPTFHTDTQYF. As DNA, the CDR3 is TGTGCCAGCAGTTTTTCCCCCACCTTTCACACAGATACGCAGTATTTT.